This T cell receptor (beta chain) was retrieved from a study of siplizumab effects on memory and regulatory T cells. With V trimmed by 4 bases and J by 8 bases, 8 bases remained unmatched. Looked up from germline, CDR1 is LGHNA and CDR2 is YNFKEQ. The CDR3 extends over 15 amino acids. Some clones are missing from TCRdb's copy, which holds only in-frame ones; the method was immunoSEQ multiplex PCR. The repertoire consists of about 91,000 clones, with roughly 96% occurring once and the leading ten covering roughly 0.031%. The receptor comes from a human donor in good health. The chain links TRBV4-2 to TRBJ2-1, with TRBD2 identical over 10 bases. The sample was naive CD4+ T cells sorted from blood. The CDR3 spells CASSPSGGAGDEQFF. DNA of the CDR3: TGTGCCAGCAGCCCGAGCGGGGGGGCCGGTGATGAGCAGTTCTTC.